The subject of this entry is one T cell receptor beta chain. Its cognate antigen is unknown. Germline values: CDR1 DFQATT, CDR2 SNEGSKA (reference sequence). CDR3 size: 15 residues. V lost 0 bases to trimming and J lost 4 bases, with 12 bases between them. TCRdb independently ran MiXCR on the 5' RACE reads; one entry per CDR3 protein. The data hold around 1.7 million distinct CDR3 sequences, with under 35% observed a single time. Each donor (without exception) was a healthy Caucasian. This sample is part of a study of identical twins. Regarding the study as a whole: Zero-insertion findings could be partly confounded by invariant cells (MAIT and iNKT cells). Not following the same donors, the study drew its conclusions from cross-sectional statistical analysis.

This chain links TRBV20-1 with TRBJ1-4; D gene uncertain. The source is a newborn girl in good health. Sequencing was done on a sample of cord blood. In DNA, the CDR3 is TGCAGTGCTAGAGATCGAAGGACGAATAATGAAAAACTGTTTTTT. It translates to CSARDRRTNNEKLFF.